These 25 T cell receptor beta chains originate from one sample sequenced in a study of T-cell memory formation after mild COVID-19. TCRdb re-analysed the 5' RACE reads in MiXCR, keeping a single row per CDR3 protein. The data contain around 55,000 distinct CDR3 sequences, 8% to 9.5% of them singletons. The sequencing sample was made of PBMCs or a T cell subset sorted from them (not recorded which). The receptors stem from a man aged 18 to 35 who had mild COVID-19 (a few samples of this study predate the infection). Cell type and time point are not known.

The chain's CDR3 is CASSPQRGDIQYF. Here the CDR3 DNA reads TGTGCCAGCAGCCCCCAGCGGGGGGACATTCAGTACTTC. This chain links TRBV7-2 with TRBJ2-4; 9 bases are shared with TRBD2. From germline, CDR1 is SGHTA and CDR2 FQGNSA. The junction had 4 bases not matched to a gene; V was cut back by 5 bases and J by 8 bases. The CDR3 loop spans 13 amino acids.

This clonotype came up many times. The V call is TRBV7-2, the J call TRBJ1-5; weak D call: TRBD1 (6 bases). The CDR3 is made up of 14 amino acids. Germline CDR1 SGHTA, CDR2 FQGNSA. V was shortened by 4 bases and J by 7 bases, with 14 bases between the two germline ends. The CDR3 here is CASSYDGGRQPQHF. The CDR3 DNA reads TGTGCCAGCAGCTACGATGGGGGCCGGCAGCCCCAGCATTTT. Full variable domain (rest looked up from reference TRBV7-2 and TRBJ1-5): GAGVSQSPSNKVTEKGKDVELRCDPISGHTALYWYRQSLGQGLEFLIYFQGNSAPDKSGLPSDRFSAERTGGSVSTLTIQRTQQEDSAVYLCASSYDGGRQPQHFGDGTRLSIL.

The V call is TRBV7-2, the J call TRBJ1-2, with 7 bases lining up with TRBD1. CDR1 SGHTA and CDR2 FQGNSA come from the germline V gene. With V trimmed by 2 bases and J by 7 bases, 7 bases remained unmatched. The CDR3 runs 14 residues. The CDR3 reads CASSLKPSGGGYTF. The DNA for the CDR3 is TGTGCCAGCAGCTTAAAACCATCAGGGGGTGGCTACACCTTC.

This clonotype turned up a few times. The V call is TRBV4-3, the J call TRBJ2-3; 14 bases map to TRBD2. CDR1 is LGHNA and CDR2 is YSLEER in the germline V gene. Trimming at V came to 3 bases and at J to 6 bases, leaving 5 bases not matched to a gene. CDR3 length: 16 residues. CDR3 bases: TGCGCCAGCAGCCAGGCGGGACTAGCGGGGGATGATACGCAGTATTTT. Protein sequence: CASSQAGLAGDDTQYF.

This clonotype appeared a few times. The V gene is TRBV18, the J gene TRBJ1-1, with D perhaps TRBD1 (5 bases). The CDR3 consists of 16 residues. V dropped 3 bases and J dropped 1 base, with 15 bases sitting between them. The V gene's germline CDR1 is KGHSH and CDR2 LQKENI. The CDR3 DNA sequence: TGTGCCAGCTCACCCGCCGGGGGGGGGTCGAACACTGAAGCTTTCTTT. Translation: CASSPAGGGSNTEAFF.

This clonotype was seen a few times. The gene calls are TRBV6-5 and TRBJ2-1, with a weak D call TRBD1 (6 bases). Trimming took 2 bases from V and 1 from J, leaving 18 bases between them. The CDR3 totals 18 residues. Per germline, CDR1 MNHEY and CDR2 SVGAGI. The CDR3 DNA reads as TGTGCCAGCAGTTACCGGCTAAAGACAGGCGCTTCCTACAATGAGCAGTTCTTC. Its protein product is CASSYRLKTGASYNEQFF.

This chain connects TRBV10-3 to TRBJ2-5; no definite D call. The CDR3 has 12 residues. Germline values: CDR1 ENHRY, CDR2 SYGVKD. Trimming stripped 1 base from V and 5 bases from J, with 5 bases between. The CDR3 protein is CAISELGETQYF. The CDR3 DNA is TGTGCCATCAGTGAGTTGGGGGAGACCCAGTACTTC.

The gene calls are TRBV19 and TRBJ1-2, with 10 bases matching TRBD1. V lost 3 bases and J lost 8; bases outside the gene matches: 3. The CDR3 extends over 13 amino acids. Germline CDR1 is LNHDA and CDR2 is SQIVND (reference sequence). The CDR3: CASSIPDRGGYTF. The CDR3 DNA is TGTGCCAGTAGTATCCCGGACAGGGGGGGCTACACCTTC. The whole variable domain, remainder taken from reference TRBV19 and TRBJ1-2, is DGGITQSPKYLFRKEGQNVTLSCEQNLNHDAMYWYRQDPGQGLRLIYYSQIVNDFQKGDIAEGYSVSREKKESFPLTVTSAQKNPTAFYLCASSIPDRGGYTFGSGTRLTVV.

In its sample, this clonotype was seen a few times. V usage is TRBV7-2 and J usage is TRBJ2-5, with D unclear. The CDR3 contains 14 residues. V shed 5 bases and J shed 1 base, with 11 bases lying between them. Germline-derived CDR1 and CDR2 are SGHTA and FQGNSA. The CDR3 bases are TGTGCCAGCAGCCAGAGGTGGTCCCAAGAGACCCAGTACTTC. Residues: CASSQRWSQETQYF.

This clonotype was observed a handful of times. The gene calls are TRBV18 and TRBJ1-1; D not certain. CDR1 KGHSH and CDR2 LQKENI come from the germline V gene. The CDR3 consists of 11 residues. The V gene lost 7 bases and the J gene lost 4 bases, with 7 bases spanning the gap. The CDR3 bases are TGTGCCAGCTATTTAGGCACTGAAGCTTTCTTT. This encodes CASYLGTEAFF.

This clonotype was seen more than once but under ten times. The chain combines TRBV5-1 with TRBJ1-1, with 7 bases fitting TRBD1. This CDR3 has 15 amino acids. After removal of 2 bases from V and 1 base from J, the junction contained 5 bases not matched to a gene. From germline, CDR1 is SGHRS and CDR2 YFSETQ. CDR3 sequence: CASSFNPGGNTEAFF. DNA for the CDR3: TGCGCCAGCAGCTTTAATCCAGGGGGGAACACTGAAGCTTTCTTT.

The V gene is TRBV7-2, the J gene TRBJ1-2; D is possibly TRBD1 (6 bases). The ends were cut back, 2 bases at V and 3 bases at J, with 13 bases in the middle. The length of the CDR3 is 15 residues. Germline CDR1 reads SGHTA; CDR2 reads FQGNSA. The CDR3 sequence: CASSLISGGDYGYTF. The CDR3 bases are TGTGCCAGCAGCTTAATTTCGGGGGGCGACTATGGCTACACCTTC.

This clonotype was counted between two and nine times. The CDR3 loop is CASSPLRKAFEQYV. CDR3 nucleotides: TGTGCCAGCAGCCCGCTCAGGAAGGCGTTCGAGCAGTACGTC. This chain uses TRBV6-2 or TRBV6-3 with TRBJ2-7; D ambiguous. The CDR3 is 14 residues long. V was cut by 6 bases and J by 6 bases, with 18 bases left in between. CDR1 and CDR2 (germline): MNHEY, SVGEGT.

This clonotype has a handful of counts. The chain couples TRBV19 to TRBJ2-1; weak D call: TRBD1 (6 bases). CDR3 size: 12 residues. V lost 4 bases to trimming and J lost 7 bases, with 8 bases between them. CDR1 LNHDA and CDR2 SQIVND come from the germline V gene (reference sequence). The CDR3 DNA reads as TGTGCCAGTAGTAGACAGGTAAATGAGCAGTTCTTC. As protein: CASSRQVNEQFF.

The V gene is TRBV5-4, the J gene TRBJ2-1; D is uncertain. V lost 3 bases, J lost 1 base, and 11 bases lay in between. Germline V gene data show CDR1 as SGHNT and CDR2 as YYREEE (reference sequence). The CDR3 runs 15 residues. CDR3 in amino acids: CASSSSVGSYNEQFF. In nucleotides, the CDR3 is TGTGCCAGCAGCTCGTCGGTCGGGTCCTACAATGAGCAGTTCTTC.

The CDR3 here is CSARVLSGNTIYF. CDR3 coding DNA: TGCAGTGCTAGGGTACTCTCTGGAAACACCATATATTTT. The V gene is TRBV20-1, the J gene TRBJ1-3; the D is unclear. V shed 3 bases and J shed 0 bases, with 6 bases lying between them. Germline CDR1 and CDR2: DFQATT and SNEGSKA (reference sequence). This CDR3 contains 13 residues.

This clonotype was detected a few times. The CDR3 here is CATSTGSGGLTDTQYF. The CDR3 nucleotides are TGTGCCACCAGCACTGGGAGCGGAGGCCTCACAGATACGCAGTATTTT. V is TRBV15 and J is TRBJ2-3; TRBD2 might be the D (5 bases). CDR1 and CDR2 (germline): LNHNV, YYDKDF (reference sequence). Trimming shortened V by 4 bases and J by 2 bases, and 16 bases separated the two germline ends. This CDR3 spans 16 amino acids.

This clonotype was observed many times. The V gene is TRBV5-1, the J gene TRBJ2-1, with 8 bases lining up with TRBD1. V shed 0 bases, J shed 10 bases, and the junction held 9 bases outside the gene matches. The CDR3 is 15 amino acids. CDR1 SGHRS and CDR2 YFSETQ come from the germline V gene. Here the CDR3 reads CASSLAPSGGVEQFF. The CDR3 DNA follows: TGCGCCAGCAGCTTGGCCCCCTCAGGGGGCGTAGAGCAGTTCTTC.

The V and J genes are TRBV19 and TRBJ1-1; D gene uncertain. The CDR3 covers 14 residues. Germline CDR1 LNHDA, CDR2 SQIVND (reference sequence). Between the trimmed V and J ends, which lost 0 bases and 1 base, there was a span of 6 bases. This chain's CDR3 is CASSIDGRNTEAFF. DNA for the CDR3: TGTGCCAGTAGTATAGACGGACGGAACACTGAAGCTTTCTTT.

The table lists this clonotype with a few counts. This sequence joins TRBV6-5 and TRBJ2-5; 7 bases agree with TRBD1. V lost 5 bases to trimming and J lost 4 bases; unmatched junction nucleotides: 13. This CDR3 is 16 amino acids long. CDR1 MNHEY and CDR2 SVGAGI come from the germline V gene. This CDR3 is CASSPTIQGLGETQYF. The CDR3 DNA sequence: TGTGCCAGCAGTCCCACCATACAGGGGCTGGGAGAGACCCAGTACTTC.

V and J are TRBV4-1 and TRBJ2-5; D might be TRBD2 (6 bases). The CDR3 runs to 15 residues. The V gene's germline CDR1 is MGHRA and CDR2 YSYEKL. V lost 4 bases, J lost 7 bases, and 19 bases lay in between. CDR3 amino acids: CASSRVWGVRGTQYF. The CDR3 DNA sequence: TGCGCCAGCAGCCGAGTCTGGGGGGTTCGAGGGACCCAGTACTTC.

This clonotype occurred many times. The chain has TRBV7-2 and TRBJ1-1; 9 nucleotides agree with TRBD1. In germline, CDR1 is SGHTA, CDR2 FQGNSA. CDR3 length equals 16 residues. With 5 bases clipped from V and 0 bases from J, the junction kept 7 bases outside the gene matches. The CDR3 sequence: CASSPRTGAMNTEAFF. CDR3 sequence (DNA): TGTGCCAGCAGCCCCAGGACAGGGGCAATGAACACTGAAGCTTTCTTT.

There are a few counts of this clonotype. CDR3 protein: CASGDPMGAGELFF. The CDR3 DNA reads TGCGCCAGCGGTGACCCAATGGGAGCCGGGGAGCTGTTTTTT. This chain joins TRBV5-1 and TRBJ2-2, with D perhaps matching TRBD2 (5 bases). CDR1 is SGHRS and CDR2 is YFSETQ in the germline V gene. The CDR3 has 14 residues. V lost 7 bases and J 6 bases, leaving 16 bases between the germline ends.

The J gene is TRBJ2-7, the V gene TRBV9; TRBD2 might be the D (6 bases). The CDR3 covers 15 residues. CDR1 and CDR2 from the germline V gene are SGDLS and YYNGEE. V shed 0 bases and J shed 2 bases, with 12 bases lying between them. The CDR3 is CASSVGAGGTYEQYF. The CDR3 DNA reads TGTGCCAGCAGCGTAGGAGCGGGCGGAACCTACGAGCAGTACTTC.

The genes are TRBV28 and TRBJ2-7; the match to TRBD2 covers 7 bases. CDR3 size: 13 residues. Looked up from germline, CDR1 is MDHEN and CDR2 is SYDVKM. V was clipped by 8 bases and J by 0 bases; unmatched bases: 4. CDR3 DNA: TGTGCCAGCGGGGGGGTGAGCTCCTACGAGCAGTACGTC. Amino acids: CASGGVSSYEQYV.